This T cell receptor beta chain was sequenced in a study of Ad26.COV2.S vaccination and SARS-CoV-2 variants. Treatment here: approximately 18 received Ad26.COV2.S at low or high dose, single or two shots; several received placebo; per-sample allocation not given. The study sampled participants on day 63 after the first vaccine or placebo injection. Germline-derived CDR1 and CDR2 are KGHSH and LQKENI. V lost 0 bases, J lost 2 bases, and 14 bases lay in between. The CDR3 sequence is 16 residues long. Using immunoSEQ multiplex PCR, the repertoire was profiled, and TCRdb retains in-frame clones only, with some absent. The data hold about 680,000 clones, with 89% observed a single time.

Source: peripheral blood, taken in a trial of Ad26.COV2.S vaccine versus placebo. The source of this sequence is a person aged 18-60 years who received the Ad26.COV2.S COVID-19 vaccine or a placebo. This chain links TRBV18 with TRBJ2-7; D possibly uses TRBD1 or TRBD2 (6 bases each). CDR3 coding DNA: TGTGCCAGCTCACCACCGGGGGGCGGAGGGACCTACGAGCAGTACTTC. Protein: CASSPPGGGGTYEQYF.